This is a list of T cell receptor beta chains from one sample in a study of regulatory T cells in long-lasting Graves disease. TCRdb re-analysed the multiplex PCR reads in MiXCR, keeping a single row per CDR3 protein. This table has about 500,000 distinct CDR3 sequences, approximately 12% appearing once. The same sample was also used in a study of T cells in Graves' hyperthyroidism and ophthalmopathy.

The starting material was peripheral blood mononuclear cells (PBMCs), obtained at new diagnosis, from a patient treated with antithyroid drugs. These receptor sequences come from a woman aged 25 to 39 with Graves disease. Both conserved end residues are part of each CDR3. The order of the fields is D gene, clone size, V gene, J gene, CDR3 DNA, CDR3 protein. The D gene is left open where the match is weak. Clone size appears in some rows only: once, few, many, or a class for an expanded clone.

D gene: NA; clone size: many; V gene: TRBV2; J gene: TRBJ2-5; CDR3 DNA: TGTGCCAGTCTAGGGGTCGTGGGAGGAGAGACCCAGTACTTC; CDR3 protein: CASLGVVGGETQYF
D gene: NA; clone size: many; V gene: TRBV30; J gene: TRBJ1-1; CDR3 DNA: TGTGCCTGGTCGAGGTTTCAGGAAGCTTTCTTT; CDR3 protein: CAWSRFQEAFF
D gene: TRBD1; clone size: NA; V gene: TRBV6-5; J gene: TRBJ1-1; CDR3 DNA: TGTGCCAGCAGTTACTCGACAGGGGTTGCTTTCTTT; CDR3 protein: CASSYSTGVAFF
D gene: TRBD2; clone size: many; V gene: TRBV6-2/TRBV6-3; J gene: TRBJ2-7; CDR3 DNA: TGTGCCAGCAGACCTAGCGGGAGGAGCTCCTACGAGCAGTACTTC; CDR3 protein: CASRPSGRSSYEQYF
D gene: TRBD2; clone size: many; V gene: TRBV25-1; J gene: TRBJ2-1; CDR3 DNA: TGTGCCAGCAGTGAATGGGGGCGGGAGGGGAACCATAATGAGCAGTTCTTC; CDR3 protein: CASSEWGREGNHNEQFF
D gene: TRBD2; clone size: NA; V gene: TRBV11-2; J gene: TRBJ2-2; CDR3 DNA: TGTGCCAGCAGCCCCAGCTTAGTGGGACTAGCGGTCCTCGGCGGGGAGCTGTTTTTT; CDR3 protein: CASSPSLVGLAVLGGELFF
D gene: TRBD1; clone size: NA; V gene: TRBV28; J gene: TRBJ1-4; CDR3 DNA: TGTGCCAGCAGTACCTCCGGGACAGCTAATGAAAAACTGGTTTTT; CDR3 protein: CASSTSGTANEKLVF
D gene: NA; clone size: many; V gene: TRBV14; J gene: TRBJ2-2; CDR3 DNA: TGTGCCAGCAGCCAAAAAGACAGGTGGAACACCGGGGAGCTGTTTTTT; CDR3 protein: CASSQKDRWNTGELFF
D gene: TRBD1; clone size: NA; V gene: TRBV29-1; J gene: TRBJ1-2; CDR3 DNA: TGCAGCGTTGTAGGCAGGGGGCAAAGTCACTATGGCTACACCTTC; CDR3 protein: CSVVGRGQSHYGYTF
D gene: TRBD2; clone size: many; V gene: TRBV12-3/TRBV12-4; J gene: TRBJ2-5; CDR3 DNA: TGTGCCAGCAGTTGGCGGGAGAGCGAAGAGACCCAGTACTTC; CDR3 protein: CASSWRESEETQYF
D gene: NA; clone size: many; V gene: TRBV12-3/TRBV12-4; J gene: TRBJ1-2; CDR3 DNA: TGTGCCATACCCGAGGGGGGTGGCTACACCTTC; CDR3 protein: CAIPEGGGYTF
D gene: TRBD2; clone size: many; V gene: TRBV11-2; J gene: TRBJ2-1; CDR3 DNA: TGTGCCAGCAACAAACCGGGACTAGCGGGTAGGAGGTCCTACAATGAGCAGTTCTTC; CDR3 protein: CASNKPGLAGRRSYNEQFF
D gene: TRBD1; clone size: NA; V gene: TRBV5-1; J gene: TRBJ2-2; CDR3 DNA: TGCGCCAGCAGCTTGGCGGGACAGGGGGCCGGGGAGCTGTTTTTT; CDR3 protein: CASSLAGQGAGELFF
D gene: TRBD1; clone size: many; V gene: TRBV29-1; J gene: TRBJ1-1; CDR3 DNA: TGCAGCGTTGTATCAGGGACAGGGAAGAGAACTGAAGCTTTCTTT; CDR3 protein: CSVVSGTGKRTEAFF